A selection of T cell receptor beta chains follows, all from one sample in a study of T cell responses to AZD1222 COVID-19 vaccine. Profiling relied on immunoSEQ multiplex PCR, and the TCRdb table lists in-frame clones only, not all of them. This table holds more than 100,000 clones, roughly 86% found once. The sample was peripheral blood, taken on day 0 of AZD1222 vaccination. Receptor source: an adult in good health. CDR3s include the opening cysteine and the closing phenylalanine or tryptophan. D genes are given only for firm matches. The size of a clone is reported for some rows only, either as once, few or many, or as a class for expanded clones.

d_call	clone_size	j_call	v_call	cdr3_aa	cdr3_nt
TRBD2	.	TRBJ2-7	TRBV27	CASSLVVGLAGGPEYF	TGTGCCAGCAGTTTGGTGGTGGGACTAGCGGGAGGGCCGGAGTACTTC
.	.	TRBJ1-2	TRBV5-1	CASSLRDRPNYGYTF	TGCGCCAGCAGCCTACGGGACCGCCCTAACTATGGCTACACCTTC
.	.	TRBJ2-2	TRBV19	CASSIYTGELFF	TGTGCCAGTAGTATCTACACCGGGGAGCTGTTTTTT
TRBD1	.	TRBJ1-1	TRBV7-2	CASRFGTGVTEAFF	TGTGCCAGCAGGTTTGGGACAGGGGTAACTGAAGCTTTCTTT
.	.	TRBJ2-7	TRBV2	CASSDRLEQYF	TGTGCCAGCAGTGATCGACTCGAGCAGTACTTC
TRBD1	.	TRBJ2-5	TRBV5-1	CASPRQGLETQYF	TGCGCCAGCCCGAGACAGGGGTTGGAGACCCAGTACTTC
.	.	TRBJ1-1	TRBV6-6	CASSVVSGAEAFF	TGTGCCAGCAGCGTTGTATCCGGGGCTGAAGCTTTCTTT
TRBD2	.	TRBJ2-7	TRBV3-1/TRBV3-2	CASSQDGASGRYEQYF	TGTGCCAGCAGCCAAGACGGGGCTAGCGGTCGATACGAGCAGTACTTC
.	.	TRBJ1-2	TRBV30	CAWSTPQQYGYTF	TGTGCCTGGAGTACACCTCAGCAATATGGCTACACCTTC
TRBD2	.	TRBJ2-3	TRBV7-2	CASSFRASGGQGADTQYF	TGTGCCAGCAGCTTTAGGGCTAGCGGGGGCCAAGGGGCAGATACGCAGTATTTT
.	.	TRBJ1-1	TRBV7-9	CASSLGPAGTIEAFF	TGTGCCAGCAGCTTAGGCCCGGCAGGGACTATTGAAGCTTTCTTT
.	.	TRBJ2-7	TRBV28	CASSLLRGSYEQYF	TGTGCCAGCAGTTTACTCAGGGGCTCCTACGAGCAGTACTTC
.	.	TRBJ1-5	TRBV10-3	CAISESAAGNQPQHF	TGTGCCATCAGTGAGTCGGCAGCGGGCAATCAGCCCCAGCATTTT
.	.	TRBJ1-1	TRBV7-6	CASRRWPNTEAFF	TGTGCCAGCAGGAGGTGGCCGAACACTGAAGCTTTCTTT
.	.	TRBJ2-6	TRBV30	CAWNRGPGANVLTF	TGTGCCTGGAATCGAGGTCCTGGGGCCAACGTCCTGACTTTC
TRBD1	.	TRBJ2-5	TRBV19	CASSTLSGTGEETQYF	TGTGCCAGTAGTACCCTCTCCGGGACAGGGGAAGAGACCCAGTACTTC
TRBD2	.	TRBJ2-7	TRBV5-6	CASSSGLSGSYEQYF	TGTGCCAGCAGCTCAGGACTTAGCGGGAGCTACGAGCAGTACTTC
.	.	TRBJ2-7	TRBV18	CASSPRSYEQYF	TGTGCCAGCTCACCTCGCTCCTACGAGCAGTACTTC
TRBD1	.	TRBJ1-1	TRBV19	CASSTAGGTEAFF	TGTGCCAGTAGTACTGCAGGGGGCACTGAAGCTTTCTTT
TRBD1	once	TRBJ1-4	TRBV19	CASSIGTVNEKLFF	TGTGCCAGTAGTATCGGGACAGTTAATGAAAAACTGTTTTTT
TRBD2	.	TRBJ2-3	TRBV23-1	CASRVLAGGPFTDTQYF	TGCGCCAGCAGGGTACTAGCGGGAGGGCCCTTCACAGATACGCAGTATTTT
.	.	TRBJ1-5	TRBV6-5	CASRLGHLSNQPQHF	TGTGCCAGCAGGCTGGGACACCTTAGCAATCAGCCCCAGCATTTT
.	.	TRBJ2-7	TRBV6-9	CASSYCHEQYF	TGTGCCAGCAGTTATTGCCACGAGCAGTACTTC
.	.	TRBJ2-7	TRBV5-1	CASRPGPSSYEQYF	TGCGCCAGCAGGCCGGGCCCTTCTTCCTACGAGCAGTACTTC
.	.	TRBJ2-7	TRBV12-5	CASGLVLASRSSYEQYF	TGTGCTAGTGGTTTGGTACTGGCTTCCAGGAGCTCCTACGAGCAGTACTTC
TRBD2	.	TRBJ2-2	TRBV5-6	CASSLWLAGNTGELFF	TGTGCCAGCAGCTTGTGGCTAGCGGGGAACACCGGGGAGCTGTTTTTT
.	.	TRBJ1-3	TRBV12-3/TRBV12-4	CASSFIGGNTIYF	TGTGCCAGCAGTTTCATCGGAGGAAACACCATATATTTT
TRBD1	.	TRBJ1-6	TRBV30	CACRGQGINSPLHF	TGTGCCTGCCGTGGACAGGGGATCAATTCACCCCTCCACTTT
.	.	TRBJ2-3	TRBV21-1	CASSKLRAGVCTDTQYF	TGTGCCAGCAGCAAACTAAGAGCGGGAGTGTGCACAGATACGCAGTATTTT
.	.	TRBJ2-2	TRBV3-1/TRBV3-2	CASSLGTGELFF	TGTGCCAGCAGCCTAGGGACCGGGGAGCTGTTTTTT
.	.	TRBJ1-1	TRBV19	CASSSGRGNTEAFF	TGTGCCAGTAGTTCGGGACGGGGAAACACTGAAGCTTTCTTT
TRBD1	.	TRBJ1-1	TRBV5-1	CASSFWTGDTEAFF	TGCGCCAGCAGCTTTTGGACAGGGGACACTGAAGCTTTCTTT
TRBD1	once	TRBJ2-7	TRBV6-5	CASREDRAYEQYF	TGTGCCAGCAGAGAGGACAGGGCCTACGAGCAGTACTTC